The rows below give T cell receptor beta chains drawn from one sample of a study of blood T cell repertoires in COVID-19. The assay was immunoSEQ multiplex PCR, and TCRdb's table has in-frame clones only and misses some. The data show 90,000 to 110,000 clones, less than 90% seen once. The specimen was peripheral blood. The receptors derive from a woman aged 55-75 years with acute or convalescent COVID-19. CDR3s include the opening cysteine and the closing phenylalanine or tryptophan. The order of the fields is clone size, V gene, D gene, J gene, CDR3 DNA, CDR3 protein. A D gene is named only where the DNA matches it firmly. Not every row has a clone size; where given, it reads once, few, many or a size class.

>.|TRBV7-2|TRBD1|TRBJ1-2
TGTGCCAGCAGCAGGGACAGGGCTAACTATGGCTACACCTTC
CASSRDRANYGYTF
>.|TRBV7-9|TRBD2|TRBJ2-3
TGTGCCAGCACCCCACCCGGACTAGCGCAAAGCACAGATACGCAGTATTTT
CASTPPGLAQSTDTQYF
>.|TRBV15|.|TRBJ2-5
TGTGCCACCAGCAGAGATCGGGAGACCCAGTACTTC
CATSRDRETQYF
>.|TRBV11-2|TRBD2|TRBJ2-1
TGTGCCAGCAGCTCCGTTAGCGGGGGGTTATACAATGAGCAGTTCTTC
CASSSVSGGLYNEQFF
>.|TRBV11-2|TRBD1|TRBJ1-3
TGTGCCAGCAGCCAAACAGGGGGCTCTGGAAACACCATATATTTT
CASSQTGGSGNTIYF
>.|TRBV7-9|TRBD1|TRBJ1-3
TGTGCCAGCAGCCAAGGACAGGGCAACGGAAACACCATATATTTT
CASSQGQGNGNTIYF
>few|TRBV30|.|TRBJ1-2
TGTGCCGGAAGCAGGGCTAACTATGGCTACACCTTC
CAGSRANYGYTF
>.|TRBV5-6|.|TRBJ1-3
TGTGCCAGCAGCTGGGGCCGCTCTGGAAACACCATATATTTT
CASSWGRSGNTIYF
>.|TRBV11-3|.|TRBJ2-7
TGTGCCAGCAGCTTATACTCAGGGAACTACGAGCAGTACTTC
CASSLYSGNYEQYF
>.|TRBV6-2/TRBV6-3|TRBD1|TRBJ1-1
TGTGCCAGCAGTTACGTTACAGGACAGGGTATCGGAGAGAACACTGAAGCTTTCTTT
CASSYVTGQGIGENTEAFF
>.|TRBV11-2|.|TRBJ1-1
TGTGCCAGCAGCCCGCCTAGGAGGGCACATGAAGCTTTCTTT
CASSPPRRAHEAFF
>.|TRBV6-6|TRBD1|TRBJ1-5
TGTGCCAGCAACGACAGGGCAGGTCAGCCCCAGCATTTT
CASNDRAGQPQHF
>.|TRBV30|.|TRBJ2-7
TGTGCCCTACGGGTGACCTACGAGCAGTACTTC
CALRVTYEQYF
>.|TRBV4-1|.|TRBJ2-2
TGCGCCAGCAGCCAAGAAGCCCCCTCCGCAGGGACCGGGGAGCTGTTTTTT
CASSQEAPSAGTGELFF
>once|TRBV18|.|TRBJ1-5
TGTGCCAGCTCACCACCGGGCAGCAATAGCAATCAGCCCCAGCATTTT
CASSPPGSNSNQPQHF
>few|TRBV3-1/TRBV3-2|.|TRBJ1-2
TGTGCCAGCAGCCAAGGCAACAGGCGAGGCGGCTACACCTTC
CASSQGNRRGGYTF
>.|TRBV3-1/TRBV3-2|TRBD1|TRBJ2-6
TGTACCCAGCGCCGGACAGGGCTCTCTGGGGCCAACGTCCTGACTTTC
CTQRRTGLSGANVLTF
>.|TRBV28|.|TRBJ1-2
TGTGCCAGCAGTCCACCGGGAGGCCCGGGGGGCCGGTACACCTTC
CASSPPGGPGGRYTF
>.|TRBV5-6|.|TRBJ1-1
TGTGCCAGCAGTTTTGGGACTAACACTGAAGCTTTCTTT
CASSFGTNTEAFF
>.|TRBV29-1|TRBD1|TRBJ1-2
TGCAGCGTGGAGACAGGGCTGAGCTATGGCTACACCTTC
CSVETGLSYGYTF
>.|TRBV29-1|TRBD2|TRBJ2-3
TGCAGTGCTCCGGGGACTAGCGCCACAGATACGCAGTATTTT
CSAPGTSATDTQYF
>.|TRBV11-2|.|TRBJ1-2
TGTGCCAGCAGCCCGCACCAGAACTATGGCTACACCTTC
CASSPHQNYGYTF
>.|TRBV29-1|.|TRBJ1-2
TGCAGCGTCTCCCAGTTATTCCCTGGCTACACCTTC
CSVSQLFPGYTF
>.|TRBV11-2|.|TRBJ1-1
TGTGCCAGCAGCGTGGGAGCCGGTGAAGCTTTCTTT
CASSVGAGEAFF
>.|TRBV28|.|TRBJ2-1
TGTGCCAGCAGTTTTTCGGTTAGCGATGAGCAGTTCTTC
CASSFSVSDEQFF
>.|TRBV10-3|.|TRBJ1-5
TGTGCCATCTCCGGGGAGAGAGGACAGCCCCAGCATTTT
CAISGERGQPQHF
>.|TRBV7-9|.|TRBJ1-2
TGTGCCAGCAGCTTACCGGTAGACTATGGCTACACCTTC
CASSLPVDYGYTF
>.|TRBV4-1|TRBD1|TRBJ1-5
TGCGCCAGCAGCCAAGGACAGGGGTTGGAGCCCCAGCATTTT
CASSQGQGLEPQHF
>.|TRBV12-5|.|TRBJ1-2
TGTGCTAGTGGAGCAGGGACTTATGGCTACACCTTC
CASGAGTYGYTF
>few|TRBV19|TRBD2|TRBJ2-1
TGTGCCAGTAGTCAGGCGGGAGTGAATAAAGACTCCTACAATGAGCAGTTCTTC
CASSQAGVNKDSYNEQFF
>.|TRBV29-1|.|TRBJ1-2
TGCAGCGTTGACGAGACGGGCTATGGCTACACCTTC
CSVDETGYGYTF
>.|TRBV6-6|.|TRBJ2-5
TGTGCCAGCAGTTACTCCAGCAGGCAAGAGACCCAGTACTTC
CASSYSSRQETQYF
>.|TRBV12-3/TRBV12-4|.|TRBJ2-1
TGTGCCAGCAGGCTAGACTCCTCACACCAGTTCTTC
CASRLDSSHQFF
>.|TRBV4-2|TRBD1|TRBJ1-2
TGTGCCAGCAGCCTCGACAGGGAGTATGGCTACACCTTC
CASSLDREYGYTF
>.|TRBV30|TRBD2|TRBJ2-1
TGTGCCTGGAGCGGGAATAGGGGACTATTATACAATGAGCAGTTCTTC
CAWSGNRGLLYNEQFF
>few|TRBV5-6|TRBD1|TRBJ1-1
TGTGCCAGCAGCTGGGGTGGACAGGGTTTGAACACTGAAGCTTTCTTT
CASSWGGQGLNTEAFF
>.|TRBV6-2/TRBV6-3|.|TRBJ1-2
TGTGCCAGCAGTTACTCGCAATACAAGTTTCGCGGCTACACCTTC
CASSYSQYKFRGYTF
>.|TRBV18|.|TRBJ2-7
TGTGCCAGCTCACGCGAGGTCTCCTACGAGCAGTACTTC
CASSREVSYEQYF
>.|TRBV10-3|.|TRBJ1-1
TGTGCCACCTACAGTACAGGGAATGACTACACTGAAGCTTTCTTT
CATYSTGNDYTEAFF
>few|TRBV2|.|TRBJ2-1
TGTGCCAGCAGTAGGACAGCTAATGAGCAGTTCTTC
CASSRTANEQFF
>.|TRBV12-5|.|TRBJ2-1
TGTGCTAGTGGTTCTGCCAATAACCGGGGGAATGAGCAGTTCTTC
CASGSANNRGNEQFF
>.|TRBV5-1|.|TRBJ1-2
TGCGCCAGCAGCCACGGGGCGGGGGCCTATGGCTACACCTTC
CASSHGAGAYGYTF
>once|TRBV3-1/TRBV3-2|.|TRBJ1-1
TGTGCCAGCAGCCAAGGAGGCGGGAGGACTGAAGCTTTCTTT
CASSQGGGRTEAFF
>.|TRBV30|.|TRBJ1-4
TGTGCCTGGACCGGCGGCAGCTCTACAACTAATGAAAAACTGTTTTTT
CAWTGGSSTTNEKLFF
>.|TRBV27|TRBD2|TRBJ2-1
TGTGCCAGCAGGGCGGGACTAGCGGGGAAAAACTCCTACAATGAGCAGTTCTTC
CASRAGLAGKNSYNEQFF
>.|TRBV30|.|TRBJ1-3
TGTGCCTGGACCGATCGGGACACCATATATTTT
CAWTDRDTIYF
>.|TRBV9|.|TRBJ1-2
TGTGCCAGCAGCGGCACAGGAGGGGTGGGCCCCTACACCTTC
CASSGTGGVGPYTF
>.|TRBV7-9|TRBD1|TRBJ1-2
TGTGCCAGCAGCTTTACAGGGGTCCAAGGCTACACCTTC
CASSFTGVQGYTF
>.|TRBV12-3/TRBV12-4|TRBD2|TRBJ2-7
TGTGCCAGCAGTAGCGGGGTTTACGAGCAGTACTTC
CASSSGVYEQYF
>.|TRBV29-1|TRBD2|TRBJ2-3
TGCAGCGTTGATGAGGGGAGGGCAGATACGCAGTATTTT
CSVDEGRADTQYF
>.|TRBV19|TRBD2|TRBJ2-1
TGTGCCAGTAGTACAAGATCTAGCGGGGCCGTTAGCTCCTACAATGAGCAGTTCTTC
CASSTRSSGAVSSYNEQFF
>.|TRBV2|TRBD1|TRBJ1-2
TGTGCCAGCAGTGAAAGGGACAGGGGTAGAAGGGGCTACACCTTC
CASSERDRGRRGYTF
>once|TRBV6-5|TRBD2|TRBJ2-2
TGTGCCAGCAGTTACTCGAGCGGGAAGAACACCGGGGAGCTGTTTTTT
CASSYSSGKNTGELFF
>.|TRBV19|TRBD1|TRBJ1-5
TGTGCCCCCAGGGGGGATACTGATAGCAATCAGCCCCAGCATTTT
CAPRGDTDSNQPQHF
>.|TRBV4-1|.|TRBJ1-2
TGCGCCAGCAGCCAAGGTGGCGGGCAGACCATTGGCTACACCTTC
CASSQGGGQTIGYTF